These 12 T cell receptor beta chains share one sample of origin, sequenced in a study of beta chain features in type 1 diabetes. cDNA synthesis used the whole RNA isolate, giving expressed TCRB sequences. Assay used: immunoSEQ multiplex PCR; TCRdb lists only in-frame clones, some missing. The sample holds approximately 90,000 clones, approximately 32% seen once. The sample comprised stem cell memory CD4+ T cells from blood. Receptors were obtained from a woman between 18 and 30 years old in good health.

CDR3 in DNA: TGTGCCAGACGCTTCACTAGCACAGATACGCAGTATTTT. It yields the protein CARRFTSTDTQYF. The chain recombines TRBV7-6 with TRBJ2-3; D is undetermined. CDR1 SGHVS and CDR2 FNYEAQ come from the germline V gene. V lost 9 bases and J lost 0, with 10 bases in between. The CDR3 extends over 13 amino acids.

The table lists this clone with a few counts. V usage is TRBV5-6 and J usage is TRBJ1-1; D may be TRBD1 (5 bases). Germline loops: CDR1 SGHDT, CDR2 YYEEEE. The CDR3 extends over 14 amino acids. Trimming removed 9 bases from V and 6 bases from J, with 21 bases in between. In DNA form, the CDR3 reads TGTGCCACCAGGCGGAGGGTACCGGGGGCTGAAGCTTTCTTT. It is translated as CATRRRVPGAEAFF. Drawing the rest from reference TRBV5-6 and TRBJ1-1, the complete variable domain is DAGVTQSPTHLIKTRGQQVTLRCSPKSGHDTVSWYQQALGQGPQFIFQYYEEEERQRGNFPDRFSGHQFPNYSSELNVNALLLGDSALYLCATRRRVPGAEAFFGQGTRLTVV.

The V call is TRBV27, the J call TRBJ2-3; possible D gene TRBD2, 6 bases. With 5 bases removed from V and 1 base from J, the gap between germline ends came to 10 bases. The germline V gene encodes CDR1 MNHEY and CDR2 SMNVEV (reference sequence). The CDR3 extends over 14 amino acids. CDR3 sequence (DNA): TGTGCCAGCAGTCGTAAGCGGGGCACAGATACGCAGTATTTT. Amino acid sequence: CASSRKRGTDTQYF.

The chain has TRBV7-2 and TRBJ2-5, with 7 bases that match TRBD2. V lost 5 bases and J lost 5; bases outside the gene matches: 5. The CDR3 runs to 13 residues. The germline V gene encodes CDR1 SGHTA and CDR2 FQGNSA. The CDR3: CASSTGLVETQYF. In DNA form, the CDR3 reads TGTGCCAGCAGCACAGGACTAGTGGAGACCCAGTACTTC.

This clone was observed a few times. The chain carries TRBV7-9 and TRBJ2-5, with TRBD2 matching over 9 bases. Germline V gives CDR1 SEHNR, CDR2 FQNEAQ (reference sequence). V shed 1 base, J shed 1 base, and the junction held 4 bases outside the gene matches. This CDR3 is 16 amino acids long. Here the CDR3 DNA reads TGTGCCAGCAGCTTAGGTAGCGGGGGACGCCAAGAGACCCAGTACTTC. This gives the protein CASSLGSGGRQETQYF. The whole variable domain, remainder taken from reference TRBV7-9 and TRBJ2-5, is DTGVSQNPRHKITKRGQNVTFRCDPISEHNRLYWYRQTLGQGPEFLTYFQNEAQLEKSRLLSDRFSAERPKGSFSTLEIQRTEQGDSAMYLCASSLGSGGRQETQYFGPGTRLLVL.

The V call is TRBV5-1, the J call TRBJ2-7, with TRBD2 identical over 7 bases. The ends lost 4 bases at V and 3 bases at J; junction bases unmatched: 4. The CDR3 consists of 13 residues. Germline V CDR1 and CDR2: SGHRS, YFSETQ. The CDR3 DNA follows: TGCGCCAGCAGCCCGCGCGGGGGCTACGAGCAGTACTTC. This encodes CASSPRGGYEQYF. The whole variable domain, filled in from reference TRBV5-1 and TRBJ2-7, reads KAGVTQTPRYLIKTRGQQVTLSCSPISGHRSVSWYQQTPGQGLQFLFEYFSETQRNKGNFPGRFSGRQFSNSRSEMNVSTLELGDSALYLCASSPRGGYEQYFGPGTRLTVT.

This chain joins TRBV4-2 and TRBJ2-7, with 9 bases identical to TRBD2. The CDR3 contains 16 residues. Trimming at V came to 0 bases and at J to 3 bases, leaving 6 bases not matched to a gene. Germline V gene lookup returns CDR1 LGHNA and CDR2 YNFKEQ. The CDR3 is CASSQEQASGIYEQYF. The CDR3 region has the DNA TGTGCCAGCAGCCAAGAACAGGCTAGCGGGATCTACGAGCAGTACTTC.

The chain recombines TRBV7-2 with TRBJ2-2; D is perhaps TRBD2 (5 bases). Trimming took off 4 bases at V and 6 bases at J, with 18 bases between the two ends. Germline V gene data show CDR1 as SGHTA and CDR2 as FQGNSA. The CDR3 has 16 amino acids. CDR3 in DNA: TGTGCCAGCAGCTACACCTCAACTAGTATCGCCGGGGAGCTGTTTTTT. It specifies CASSYTSTSIAGELFF.

V usage is TRBV7-6 and J usage is TRBJ1-2; TRBD1 matches at 11 bases. Germline trimming cut 3 bases from V and 5 bases from J; bases unmatched to any gene: 2. There are 14 residues in the CDR3. Germline V gene lookup returns CDR1 SGHVS and CDR2 FNYEAQ. CDR3 bases: TGTGCCAGCAGCTTGGGGGACAGGGGGTATGGCTACACCTTC. It translates to CASSLGDRGYGYTF.

The rearrangement links TRBV4-2 to TRBJ2-1, with 10 bases fitting TRBD2. The germline V gene has CDR1 LGHNA and CDR2 YNFKEQ. The CDR3 spans 16 residues. With V trimmed by 1 base and J by 9 bases, 9 bases remained unmatched. The CDR3 bases are TGTGCCAGCAGCCAAGGGCTAGCGGGGGTTGACGGTGAGCAGTTCTTC. Translation gives CASSQGLAGVDGEQFF.

This clone showed up just a few times. The chain recombines TRBV7-2 with TRBJ2-5; TRBD2 matches 7 bases. The CDR3 length is 14 residues. The V gene's germline CDR1 is SGHTA and CDR2 FQGNSA. The V segment lost 1 base and the J segment 5 bases; nucleotides outside the gene matches: 4. In DNA form, the CDR3 reads TGTGCCAGCAGCTTAGTAGCGGGTTCGGAGACCCAGTACTTC. It translates to CASSLVAGSETQYF.

The rearrangement uses TRBV15 and TRBJ1-1; perhaps TRBD1 as D (5 bases). CDR3 size: 16 residues. Deletions cut 5 bases from V and 1 base from J, with 17 bases between. Germline CDR1 is LNHNV and CDR2 is YYDKDF (reference sequence). CDR3 region: CATSPGRMGSNTEAFF. CDR3 coding DNA: TGTGCCACCAGCCCAGGGCGGATGGGCTCGAACACTGAAGCTTTCTTT.